These 14 T cell receptor beta chains share one sample of origin, sequenced in a study of blood T cells in healthy people across ages. Then a second PCR, running about 6 to 11 cycles, was carried out with a sample-barcoded 5' primer and a J-beta primer mix. TCRdb reanalysed the 5' RACE reads using MiXCR and keeps one entry per CDR3 protein. The sample carries about 640,000 distinct CDR3 sequences, 58% recorded once. Sequencing used blood. These TCRs come from a man in his sixties in good health.

The chain carries TRBV28 and TRBJ1-6; a weak D match, TRBD1 (6 bases). V was cut by 10 bases and J by 7 bases, with 17 bases left in between. The CDR3 extends over 14 amino acids. CDR1 is MDHEN and CDR2 is SYDVKM in the germline V gene. The CDR3 nucleotides are TGTGCCACCGGTTCAGGGGATAGGAATTCACCCCTCCACTTT. It codes for CATGSGDRNSPLHF. Complete variable domain (other parts from reference TRBV28 and TRBJ1-6): DVKVTQSSRYLVKRTGEKVFLECVQDMDHENMFWYRQDPGLGLRLIYFSYDVKMKEKGDIPEGYSVSREKKERFSLILESASTNQTSMYLCATGSGDRNSPLHFGNGTRLTVT.

V and J are TRBV5-1 and TRBJ2-3, with no clear D. The CDR3 totals 15 residues. Trimming pared 0 bases from V and 2 bases from J, leaving 10 bases between. Germline V gives CDR1 SGHRS, CDR2 YFSETQ. The CDR3 DNA is TGCGCCAGCAGCTTGGGACACGGCTACACAGATACGCAGTATTTT. Protein product: CASSLGHGYTDTQYF.

Only a few counts were recorded for this clonotype. The chain carries TRBV5-1 and TRBJ2-6, with TRBD1 matching over 9 bases. The CDR3 is 19 residues long. After removal of 4 bases from V and 0 bases from J, the junction contained 11 bases not matched to a gene. The germline gives CDR1 SGHRS, CDR2 YFSETQ. CDR3 bases: TGCGCCAGCAGCAGTGCCGGGACAGGGTCATTCTCTGGGGCCAACGTCCTGACTTTC. Translation gives CASSSAGTGSFSGANVLTF.

CDR3 nucleotide sequence: TGTGCCAGCAGCTCAGGGATTTACCAAGAGACCCAGTACTTC. It codes for CASSSGIYQETQYF. J is TRBJ2-5 and V is TRBV7-2; tentatively, D is TRBD1 (5 bases). CDR3 length: 14 residues. CDR1 is SGHTA and CDR2 is FQGNSA in the germline V gene. Trimming left V 4 bases short and J 0 bases short, with 9 bases between.

The chain is built from TRBV20-1 and TRBJ2-1; TRBD1 agrees at 7 bases. CDR1 is DFQATT and CDR2 is SNEGSKA in the germline V gene (reference sequence). This CDR3 has 12 amino acids. J lost 5 bases, V lost 4 bases, and 2 bases had no gene match. As DNA, the CDR3 is TGCAGTGCTACCGACAGGGACAATGAGCAGTTCTTC. The encoded protein is CSATDRDNEQFF.

The chain combines TRBV25-1 with TRBJ1-2; unclear D gene. The germline CDR1 and CDR2 sequences are MGHDK and SYGVNS. The CDR3 is 13 residues long. V gave up 8 bases and J gave up 5 bases, with 15 bases separating them. CDR3 DNA sequence: TGTGCCAGCCGTCAGGCGGGAGGTTATGGCTACACCTTC. Its translation: CASRQAGGYGYTF.

In DNA form, the CDR3 reads TGTGCCAGCAGTCCCTTGGGTAGGGGGGACACCGGGGAGCTGTTTTTT. Translation gives CASSPLGRGDTGELFF. The genes are TRBV28 and TRBJ2-2; D might be TRBD1 or TRBD2, each matching 6 bases. Trimming stripped 5 bases from V and 3 bases from J, with 16 bases between. From germline, CDR1 is MDHEN and CDR2 SYDVKM. The CDR3 length is 16 residues.

The gene calls are TRBV12-3 or TRBV12-4 and TRBJ1-6; D is ambiguous. The CDR3 covers 14 residues. Trimming removed 3 bases from V and 5 bases from J, with 8 bases in between. CDR3 sequence: CASSFGLHNSPLHF. CDR3 coding DNA: TGTGCCAGCAGTTTCGGTCTACATAATTCACCCCTCCACTTT.

The chain employs TRBV12-2 and TRBJ2-7. Gene TRBJ2-5 matches the end of the DNA better, so the J call may be wrong. TRBV12-2 is shown as a pseudogene. This CDR3 spans 12 amino acids. The CDR3 spells CASRLSPETQYF. In DNA, the CDR3 is TGTGCAAGTCGCTTAAGCCCAGAGACCCAGTACTTC.

This sequence joins TRBV7-2 and TRBJ2-7; tentative D call: TRBD1 (6 bases). The CDR3 extends over 14 amino acids. Trimming took off 5 bases at V and 2 bases at J, with 13 bases between the two ends. From germline, CDR1 is SGHTA and CDR2 FQGNSA. The CDR3 DNA is TGTGCCAGCAGCCTGCAAGGACAGCCCTACGAGCAGTACTTC. Encoded protein: CASSLQGQPYEQYF.

V and J are TRBV10-3 and TRBJ2-7; no firm D call. The CDR3 has 15 amino acids. Germline loops: CDR1 ENHRY, CDR2 SYGVKD. Trimming took off 0 bases at V and 5 bases at J, with 14 bases between the two ends. The CDR3 is CAISESLNQRDEQYF. CDR3 DNA: TGTGCCATCAGTGAGTCATTAAATCAAAGGGACGAGCAGTACTTC.

The chain is built from TRBV29-1 and TRBJ2-5; D is perhaps TRBD2 (7 bases). The last part of the DNA fits TRBJ2-7 better; the J call may be wrong. Looked up from germline, CDR1 is SQVTM and CDR2 is ANQGSEA. The CDR3 is made up of 11 amino acids. As DNA, the CDR3 is TGCAGCGTTGCGGGGGGCGGCGAGCAGTACTTC. Translating gives CSVAGGGEQYF.

This clonotype was picked up one time. The rearrangement uses TRBV7-2 and TRBJ2-1, with 8 bases that match TRBD2. The trim removed 5 bases at V and 0 bases at J, leaving 9 bases unmatched. Germline V gene data show CDR1 as SGHTA and CDR2 as FQGNSA. This CDR3 has 17 residues. CDR3 region: CASSLHSGGISYNEQFF. CDR3 coding DNA: TGTGCCAGCAGCCTCCACTCGGGAGGGATCTCCTACAATGAGCAGTTCTTC.

On this clonotype itself: Germline and junction disagree at one end, which may indicate a read error. DNA of the CDR3: TGTGCCATCAGTGAGGTGGCCAGTAACTATGGCCACACCTTC. This translates into CAISEVASNYGHTF. The rearrangement joins TRBV10-3 to TRBJ1-2, with D hard to call. The CDR3 totals 14 residues. The germline V gene has CDR1 ENHRY and CDR2 SYGVKD.